The rows below give T cell receptor beta chains drawn from one sample of a study of T cell repertoires in cytomegalovirus infection. These receptors' targets are unknown. TCRdb passed the reads through MiXCR, listing each CDR3 protein once. Among hundreds of thousands of distinct CDR3 sequences listed, around 35% were seen once. The sequenced sample was cultured PBMCs, obtained from culture after CMV antigen stimulation. The receptors stem from a human donor in good health (CMV status not recorded). Some clones in this sample may be carry-over from other donors' samples. Each CDR3 is given without its conserved first and last residue.

v_call: TRBV11-2
cdr3_aa: ASSLRPSGGRGTDTQY

v_call: TRBV6-2/TRBV6-3
cdr3_aa: ASSTETPGNEQF

v_call: TRBV30
cdr3_aa: AWSVTYEQY

v_call: TRBV12-3/TRBV12-4
cdr3_aa: ASSLIGGDEKLF

v_call: TRBV12-5
cdr3_aa: ASGLRMWGEKGTEAF

v_call: TRBV12-3/TRBV12-4
cdr3_aa: ASSPGLAASGDTQY

v_call: TRBV11-3
cdr3_aa: ASSEGQRDNEQF

v_call: TRBV7-2
cdr3_aa: ASSYGQAGEAF

v_call: TRBV19
cdr3_aa: ASSTSRNTEAF

v_call: TRBV7-2
cdr3_aa: ASSRRQGTVGQPQH

v_call: TRBV11-1
cdr3_aa: ASSQDRGTEAF

v_call: TRBV6-5
cdr3_aa: ASSYLAGPNEKLF

v_call: TRBV4-1
cdr3_aa: ASRLGTDQNTGELC

v_call: TRBV12-3/TRBV12-4
cdr3_aa: ASSSSRLAGLYTQY